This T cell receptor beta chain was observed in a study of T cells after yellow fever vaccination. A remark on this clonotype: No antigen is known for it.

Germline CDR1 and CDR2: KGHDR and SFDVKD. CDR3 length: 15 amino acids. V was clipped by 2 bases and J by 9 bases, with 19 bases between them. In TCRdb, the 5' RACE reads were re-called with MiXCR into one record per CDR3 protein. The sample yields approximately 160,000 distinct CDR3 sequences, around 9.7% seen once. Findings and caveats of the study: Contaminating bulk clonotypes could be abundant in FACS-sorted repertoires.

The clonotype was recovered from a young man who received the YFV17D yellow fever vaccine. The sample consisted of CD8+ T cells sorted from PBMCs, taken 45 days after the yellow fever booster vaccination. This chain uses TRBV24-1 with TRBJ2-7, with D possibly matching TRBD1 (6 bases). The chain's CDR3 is CATSDCNRQAPGQYF. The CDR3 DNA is TGTGCCACCAGTGATTGCAATCGACAGGCTCCCGGGCAGTACTTC.